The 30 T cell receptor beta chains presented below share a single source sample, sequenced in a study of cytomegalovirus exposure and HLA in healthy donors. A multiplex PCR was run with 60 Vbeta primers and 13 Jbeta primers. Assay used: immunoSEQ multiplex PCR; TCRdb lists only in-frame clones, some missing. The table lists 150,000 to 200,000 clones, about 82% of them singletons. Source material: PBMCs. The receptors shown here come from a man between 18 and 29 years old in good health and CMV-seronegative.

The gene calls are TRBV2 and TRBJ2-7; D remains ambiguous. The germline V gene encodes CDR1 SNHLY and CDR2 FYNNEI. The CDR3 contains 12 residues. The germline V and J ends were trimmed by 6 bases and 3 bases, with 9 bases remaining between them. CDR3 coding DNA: TGTGCCAGCAGCAGGAATGGCTACGAGCAGTACTTC. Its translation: CASSRNGYEQYF.

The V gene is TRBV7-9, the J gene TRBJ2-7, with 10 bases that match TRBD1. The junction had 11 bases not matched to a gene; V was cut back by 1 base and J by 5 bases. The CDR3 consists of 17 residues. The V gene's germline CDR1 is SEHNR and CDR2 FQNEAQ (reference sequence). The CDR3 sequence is CASSLDPVGQGSNEQYF. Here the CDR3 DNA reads TGTGCCAGCAGCTTAGATCCGGTGGGACAGGGGTCGAACGAGCAGTACTTC.

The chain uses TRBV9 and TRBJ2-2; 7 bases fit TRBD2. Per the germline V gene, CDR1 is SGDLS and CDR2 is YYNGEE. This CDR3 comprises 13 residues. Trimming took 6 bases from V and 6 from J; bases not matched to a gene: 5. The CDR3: CASKPGGAGELFF. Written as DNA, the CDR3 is TGTGCCAGCAAACCTGGGGGGGCCGGGGAGCTGTTTTTT.

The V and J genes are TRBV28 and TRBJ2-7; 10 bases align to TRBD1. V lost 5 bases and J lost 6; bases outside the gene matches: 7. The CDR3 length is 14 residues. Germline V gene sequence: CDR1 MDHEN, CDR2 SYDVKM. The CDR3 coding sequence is TGTGCCAGCAGTGGTGCGGGACAGGGGAGCGAGCAGTACTTC. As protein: CASSGAGQGSEQYF.

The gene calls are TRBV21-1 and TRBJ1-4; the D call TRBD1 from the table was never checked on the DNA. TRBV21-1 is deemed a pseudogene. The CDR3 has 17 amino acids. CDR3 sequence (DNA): TGTGCCAGCAGCCTACCCGGGACAGGGGTTTCAGGAGAAAAACTGTTTTTT. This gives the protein CASSLPGTGVSGEKLFF.

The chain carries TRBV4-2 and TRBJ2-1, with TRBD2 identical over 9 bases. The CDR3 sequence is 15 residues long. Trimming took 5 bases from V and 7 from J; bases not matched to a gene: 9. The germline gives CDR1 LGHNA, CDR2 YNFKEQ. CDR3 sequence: CASSWPGTSLNEQFF. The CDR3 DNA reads TGTGCCAGCAGCTGGCCCGGGACTAGCCTTAATGAGCAGTTCTTC.

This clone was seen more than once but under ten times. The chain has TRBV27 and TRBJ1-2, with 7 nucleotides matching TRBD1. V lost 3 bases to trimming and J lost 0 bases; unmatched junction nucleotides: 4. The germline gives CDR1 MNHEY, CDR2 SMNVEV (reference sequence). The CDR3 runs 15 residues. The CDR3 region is CASSLEGAANYGYTF. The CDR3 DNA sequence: TGTGCCAGCAGTTTGGAGGGGGCGGCTAACTATGGCTACACCTTC.

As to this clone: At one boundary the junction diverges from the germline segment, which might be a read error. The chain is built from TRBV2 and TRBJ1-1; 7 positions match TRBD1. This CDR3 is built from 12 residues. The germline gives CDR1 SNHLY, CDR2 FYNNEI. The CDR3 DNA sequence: TGTGCCAGCAGTAGTGAAGATGACAGGGAATACTTT. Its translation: CASSSEDDREYF. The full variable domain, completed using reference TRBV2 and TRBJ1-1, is EPEVTQTPSHQVTQMGQEVILRCVPISNHLYFYWYRQILGQKVEFLVSFYNNEISEKSEIFDDQFSVERPDGSNFTLKIRSTKLEDSAMYFCASSSEDDREYFGQGTRLTVV.

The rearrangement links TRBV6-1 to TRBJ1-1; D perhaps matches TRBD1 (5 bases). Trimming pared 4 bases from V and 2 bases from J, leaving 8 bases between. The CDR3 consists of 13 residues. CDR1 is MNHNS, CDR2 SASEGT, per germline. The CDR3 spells CASSGGGNTEAFF. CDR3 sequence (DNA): TGTGCCAGCAGTGGGGGGGGAAACACTGAAGCTTTCTTT.

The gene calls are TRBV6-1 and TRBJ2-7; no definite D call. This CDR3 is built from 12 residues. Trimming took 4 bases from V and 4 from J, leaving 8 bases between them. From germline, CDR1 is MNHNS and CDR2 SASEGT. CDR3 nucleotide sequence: TGTGCCAGCAGTGCTAACGGGTACGAGCAGTACTTC. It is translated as CASSANGYEQYF.

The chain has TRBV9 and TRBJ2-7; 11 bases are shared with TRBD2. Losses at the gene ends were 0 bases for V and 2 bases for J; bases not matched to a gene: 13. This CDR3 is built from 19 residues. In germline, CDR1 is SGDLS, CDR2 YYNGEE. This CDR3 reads CASSVGSGTSGLRTYEQYF. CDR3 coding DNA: TGTGCCAGCAGCGTAGGGTCCGGGACTAGCGGCCTCAGGACCTACGAGCAGTACTTC.

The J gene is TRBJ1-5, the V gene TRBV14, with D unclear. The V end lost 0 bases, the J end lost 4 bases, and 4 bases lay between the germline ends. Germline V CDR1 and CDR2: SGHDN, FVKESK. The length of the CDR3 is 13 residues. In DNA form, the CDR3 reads TGTGCCAGCAGCCAAGAACTGAATCAGCCCCAGCATTTT. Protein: CASSQELNQPQHF.

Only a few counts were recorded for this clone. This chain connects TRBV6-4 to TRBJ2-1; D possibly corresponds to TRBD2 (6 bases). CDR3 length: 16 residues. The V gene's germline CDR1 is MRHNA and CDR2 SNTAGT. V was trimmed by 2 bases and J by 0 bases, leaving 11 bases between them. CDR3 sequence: CASSDLSGSSYNEQFF. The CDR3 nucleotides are TGTGCCAGCAGTGACCTTAGCGGTAGCTCCTACAATGAGCAGTTCTTC.

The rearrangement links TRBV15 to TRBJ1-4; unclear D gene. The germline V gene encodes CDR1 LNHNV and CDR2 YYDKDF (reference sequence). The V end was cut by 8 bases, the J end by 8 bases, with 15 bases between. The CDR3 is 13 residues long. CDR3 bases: TGTGCCACCTCCGAGGCAGGAGGAGAAAAACTGTTTTTT. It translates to CATSEAGGEKLFF. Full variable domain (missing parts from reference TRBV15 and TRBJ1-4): DAMVIQNPRYQVTQFGKPVTLSCSQTLNHNVMYWYQQKSSQAPKLLFHYYDKDFNNEADTPDNFQSRRPNTSFCFLDIRSPGLGDTAMYLCATSEAGGEKLFFGSGTQLSVL.

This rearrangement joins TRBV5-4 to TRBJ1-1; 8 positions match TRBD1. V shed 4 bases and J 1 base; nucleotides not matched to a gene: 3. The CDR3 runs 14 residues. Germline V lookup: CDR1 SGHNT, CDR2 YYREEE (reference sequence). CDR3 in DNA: TGTGCCAGCAGCCAGGGACAGGCGAACACTGAAGCTTTCTTT. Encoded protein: CASSQGQANTEAFF.

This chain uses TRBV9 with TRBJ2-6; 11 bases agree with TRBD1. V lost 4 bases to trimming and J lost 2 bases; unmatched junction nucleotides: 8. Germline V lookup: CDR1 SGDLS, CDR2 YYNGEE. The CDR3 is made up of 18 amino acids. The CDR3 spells CASSIKDRGLAGANVLTF. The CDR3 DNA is TGTGCCAGCAGCATAAAGGACAGGGGGCTTGCTGGGGCCAACGTCCTGACTTTC. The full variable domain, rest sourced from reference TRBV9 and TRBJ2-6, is DSGVTQTPKHLITATGQRVTLRCSPRSGDLSVYWYQQSLDQGLQFLIQYYNGEERAKGNILERFSAQQFPDLHSELNLSSLELGDSALYFCASSIKDRGLAGANVLTFGAGSRLTVL.

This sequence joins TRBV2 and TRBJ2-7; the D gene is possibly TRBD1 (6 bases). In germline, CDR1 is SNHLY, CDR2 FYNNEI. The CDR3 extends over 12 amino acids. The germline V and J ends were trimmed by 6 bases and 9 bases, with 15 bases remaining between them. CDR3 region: CASRGTRGGQYF. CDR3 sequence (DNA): TGTGCCAGCAGGGGGACAAGGGGCGGGCAGTACTTC. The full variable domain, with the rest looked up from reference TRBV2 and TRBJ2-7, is EPEVTQTPSHQVTQMGQEVILRCVPISNHLYFYWYRQILGQKVEFLVSFYNNEISEKSEIFDDQFSVERPDGSNFTLKIRSTKLEDSAMYFCASRGTRGGQYFGPGTRLTVT.

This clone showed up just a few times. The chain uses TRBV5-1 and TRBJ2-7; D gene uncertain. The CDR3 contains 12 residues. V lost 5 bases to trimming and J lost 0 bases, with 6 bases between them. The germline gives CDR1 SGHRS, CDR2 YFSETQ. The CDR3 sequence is CASSHSSYEQYF. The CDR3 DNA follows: TGCGCCAGCAGTCATAGCTCCTACGAGCAGTACTTC.

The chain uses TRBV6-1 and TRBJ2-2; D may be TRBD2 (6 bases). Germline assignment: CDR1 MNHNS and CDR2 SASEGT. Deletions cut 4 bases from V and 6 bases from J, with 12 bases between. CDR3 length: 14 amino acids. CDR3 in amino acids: CASSVAREAGELFF. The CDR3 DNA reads TGTGCCAGCAGTGTCGCCAGGGAGGCCGGGGAGCTGTTTTTT.

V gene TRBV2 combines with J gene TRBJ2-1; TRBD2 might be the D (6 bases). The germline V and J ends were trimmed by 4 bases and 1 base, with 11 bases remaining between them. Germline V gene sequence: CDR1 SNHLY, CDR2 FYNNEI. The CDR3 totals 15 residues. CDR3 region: CASSVGSGSYNEQFF. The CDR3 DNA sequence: TGTGCCAGCAGTGTCGGTAGCGGATCCTACAATGAGCAGTTCTTC.

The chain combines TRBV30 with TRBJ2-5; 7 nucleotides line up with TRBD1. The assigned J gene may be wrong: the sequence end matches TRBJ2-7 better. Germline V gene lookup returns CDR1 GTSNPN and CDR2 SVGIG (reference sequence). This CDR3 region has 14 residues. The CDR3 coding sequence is TGTGCCTGGGATATCGGGACAGCGTCCTACGAGCAGTACTTC. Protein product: CAWDIGTASYEQYF.

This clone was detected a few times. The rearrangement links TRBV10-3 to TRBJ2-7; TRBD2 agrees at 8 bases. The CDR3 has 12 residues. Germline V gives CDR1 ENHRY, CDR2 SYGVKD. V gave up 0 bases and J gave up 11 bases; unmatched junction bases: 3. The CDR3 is CAISESSGNEYF. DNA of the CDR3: TGTGCCATCAGTGAGTCTAGCGGGAACGAGTACTTC.

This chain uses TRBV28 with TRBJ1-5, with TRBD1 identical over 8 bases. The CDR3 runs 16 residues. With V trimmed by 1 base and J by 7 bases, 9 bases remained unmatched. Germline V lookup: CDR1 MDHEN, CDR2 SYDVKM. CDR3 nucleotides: TGTGCCAGCAGTTTATCTTCAGTCAGGGGGCGACAGCCCCAGCATTTT. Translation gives CASSLSSVRGRQPQHF.

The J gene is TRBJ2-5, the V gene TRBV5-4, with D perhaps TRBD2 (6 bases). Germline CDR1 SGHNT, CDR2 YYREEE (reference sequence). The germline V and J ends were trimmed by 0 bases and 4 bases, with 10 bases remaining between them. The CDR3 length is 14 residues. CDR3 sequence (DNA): TGTGCCAGCAGCTTGGGGGGGGTCGGAGAGACCCAGTACTTC. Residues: CASSLGGVGETQYF.

The CDR3 region is CASRGRAQDEQYF. For the CDR3, the DNA is TGTGCCAGCCGGGGAAGGGCCCAGGACGAGCAGTACTTC. The chain recombines TRBV5-4 with TRBJ2-7; TRBD2 might be the D (5 bases). V dropped 7 bases and J dropped 5 bases, with 16 bases sitting between them. The germline CDR1 and CDR2 sequences are SGHNT and YYREEE (reference sequence). The CDR3 is made up of 13 amino acids.

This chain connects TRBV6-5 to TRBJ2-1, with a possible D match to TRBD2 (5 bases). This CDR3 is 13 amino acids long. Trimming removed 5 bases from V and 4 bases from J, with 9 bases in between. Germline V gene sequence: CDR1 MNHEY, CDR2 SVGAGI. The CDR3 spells CASSQSGYNEQFF. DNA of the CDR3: TGTGCCAGCAGTCAGAGCGGTTACAATGAGCAGTTCTTC.

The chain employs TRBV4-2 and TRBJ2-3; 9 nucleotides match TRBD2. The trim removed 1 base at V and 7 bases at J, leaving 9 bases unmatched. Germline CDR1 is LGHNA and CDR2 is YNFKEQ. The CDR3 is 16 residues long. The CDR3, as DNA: TGTGCCAGCAGCCAAGTGGGCGGGGGGGCCGAAAATACGCAGTATTTT. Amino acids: CASSQVGGGAENTQYF.

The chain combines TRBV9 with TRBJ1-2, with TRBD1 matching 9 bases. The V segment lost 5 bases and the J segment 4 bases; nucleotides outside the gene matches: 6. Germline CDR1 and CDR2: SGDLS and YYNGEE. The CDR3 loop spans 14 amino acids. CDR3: CASSADRGTYGYTF. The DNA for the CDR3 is TGTGCCAGCAGTGCGGACAGGGGAACCTATGGCTACACCTTC.

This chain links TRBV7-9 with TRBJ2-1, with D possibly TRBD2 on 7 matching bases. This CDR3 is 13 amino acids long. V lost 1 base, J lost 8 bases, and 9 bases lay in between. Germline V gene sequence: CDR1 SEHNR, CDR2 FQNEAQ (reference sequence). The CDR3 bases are TGTGCCAGCAGCTTAGTAGGGGGGGATGAGCAGTTCTTC. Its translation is CASSLVGGDEQFF.

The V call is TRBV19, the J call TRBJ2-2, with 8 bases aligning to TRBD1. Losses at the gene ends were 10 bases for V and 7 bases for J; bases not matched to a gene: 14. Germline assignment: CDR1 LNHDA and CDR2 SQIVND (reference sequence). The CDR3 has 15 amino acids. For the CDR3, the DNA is TGTGCCACCCTTTCGATCCAGGGGGCAAGCGGGGAGCTGTTTTTT. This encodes CATLSIQGASGELFF.